These 4 T cell receptor beta chains came from one sample sequenced in a study of Ad26.COV2.S vaccination and SARS-CoV-2 variants. Treatment meaning: 15 to 20 received Ad26.COV2.S at low or high dose, single or two shots; several received placebo; per-sample allocation not given. On day 63 after the first injection, vaccine and placebo recipients gave samples. The repertoire was sequenced with immunoSEQ multiplex PCR; TCRdb's copy has only in-frame clones and lacks some. The sample carries hundreds of thousands of clones, 89% recorded once. The sample consisted of peripheral blood, taken in a trial of Ad26.COV2.S vaccine versus placebo. The receptors were gathered from a person aged 18-65 years who received the Ad26.COV2.S COVID-19 vaccine or a placebo.

The rearrangement links TRBV18 to TRBJ2-5; D unclear. V was shortened by 2 bases and J by 3 bases, with 7 bases between the two germline ends. The length of the CDR3 is 13 residues. Per the germline V gene, CDR1 is KGHSH and CDR2 is LQKENI. DNA for the CDR3: TGTGCCAGCTCACCATACCAAGAAGAGACCCAGTACTTC. It encodes CASSPYQEETQYF.

The count of this clone is one. This chain uses TRBV29-1 with TRBJ2-7; D is ambiguous. Trimming took off 3 bases at V and 6 bases at J, with 15 bases between the two ends. The V gene's germline CDR1 is SQVTM and CDR2 ANQGSEA. This CDR3 has 13 amino acids. CDR3 DNA: TGCAGCGTTGAGGGTCGGGTAGGTCTCGAGCAGTACTTC. This encodes CSVEGRVGLEQYF.

This chain connects TRBV10-3 to TRBJ2-3; TRBD2 agrees at 9 bases. The CDR3 loop spans 15 amino acids. The ends lost 8 bases at V and 1 base at J; junction bases unmatched: 7. From germline, CDR1 is ENHRY and CDR2 SYGVKD. The CDR3 reads CAILAGADRTDTQYF. In DNA form, the CDR3 reads TGTGCCATCTTAGCGGGAGCCGACCGCACAGATACGCAGTATTTT.

This clone was found once. The rearrangement links TRBV7-2 to TRBJ2-7; TRBD2 agrees at 7 bases. The germline gives CDR1 SGHTA, CDR2 FQGNSA. V lost 2 bases to trimming and J lost 2 bases; unmatched junction nucleotides: 15. The CDR3 length is 18 residues. The CDR3 bases are TGTGCCAGCAGCTTATTGGGTGGCGGGGGAGGGCTCCCCTACGAGCAGTACTTC. As protein: CASSLLGGGGGLPYEQYF.